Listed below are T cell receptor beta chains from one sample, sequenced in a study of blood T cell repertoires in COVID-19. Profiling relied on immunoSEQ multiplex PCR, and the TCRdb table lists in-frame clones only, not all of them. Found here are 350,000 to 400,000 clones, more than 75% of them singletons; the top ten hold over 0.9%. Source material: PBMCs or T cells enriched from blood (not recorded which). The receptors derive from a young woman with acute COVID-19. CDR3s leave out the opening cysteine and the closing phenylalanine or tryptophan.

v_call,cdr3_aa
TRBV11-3,ASSWAVNSPLH
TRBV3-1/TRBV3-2,ASSQDSRGYT
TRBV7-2,ASSFNTINQPQH
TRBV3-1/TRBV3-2,ASSLGLDPYGYT
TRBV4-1,ASSRDTGPGYT
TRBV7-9,ASSLGSNTEAF
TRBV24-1,ATSDRQGANYGYT
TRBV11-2,ASSSFLITGTTNTGELF
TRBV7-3,ASSRTGETEAF
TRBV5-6,ASSFGTGRYEKLF
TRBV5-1,ASSLDAGVEKLF
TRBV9,ASSVQGLKETQY
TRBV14,ASSHDRLNQPQH
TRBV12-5,ASGPGGTEAF
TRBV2,ASRAPSNLNTDTQY
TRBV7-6,ASSSGRGGFPNYGYT
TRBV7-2,ASSGADSSYNSPLH
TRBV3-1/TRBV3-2,ASSLGGRNTEAF
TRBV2,ASPGSGENEAF
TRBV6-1,ASSEERYEQY
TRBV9,ASSGRGSNYGYT
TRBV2,ASRRGSGGYTGELF
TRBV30,AWSGTGRQPQH
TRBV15,ATSRSRGTGETQY
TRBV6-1,ASSDRVSGNTIY
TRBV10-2,ASSEVLDTTLSYGYT
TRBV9,ASSAEGSSPLH
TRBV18,ASSHRDRAYEQY
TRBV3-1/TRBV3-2,ASSQTPGGNGYT
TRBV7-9,ASRETGTGLAF
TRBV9,ASSVGEGNYEQY
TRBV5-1,ASSFQGGGAYEQY
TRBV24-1,ATSDLGTSGGTDTQY
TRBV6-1,ASSEASPGGGADTQY
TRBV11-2,ASSFTGSRTYNSPLH
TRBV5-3,ARSGRRPGYGYT
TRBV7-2,ASSLVGRANTEAF
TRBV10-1,ASSFKNTGELF
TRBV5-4,ASSQGLSSYNEQF
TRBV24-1,ATSAGLALF
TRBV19,ASSKAPGLAGGSKDTQY
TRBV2,ASRGSSGGRISGELF